Included here is one T cell receptor beta chain sequence, with context. The source of the sample is a study of control samples from healthy donors and cancer patients. Sequencing used immunoSEQ multiplex PCR; TCRdb keeps in-frame clones, though not all of them. The table lists about 170,000 clones, 91% of them singletons. Trimming pared 2 bases from V and 4 bases from J, leaving 6 bases between. CDR1 and CDR2 from the germline V gene are SGHNT and YYREEE (reference sequence). CDR3 length equals 13 residues. This clonotype originated in a woman aged 25 to 39 in good health. The chain carries TRBV5-4 and TRBJ2-2; D is ambiguous. Sequencing was carried out using blood. CDR3 in amino acids: CASSFWFTGELFF. The CDR3 DNA reads as TGTGCCAGCAGCTTCTGGTTCACCGGGGAGCTGTTTTTT. The complete variable domain, with remaining parts taken from reference TRBV5-4 and TRBJ2-2, reads ETGVTQSPTHLIKTRGQQVTLRCSSQSGHNTVSWYQQALGQGPQFIFQYYREEENGRGNFPPRFSGLQFPNYSSELNVNALELDDSALYLCASSFWFTGELFFGEGSRLTVL.